The 3 T cell receptor beta chains below all came from one sample that was sequenced in a study of blood T cell repertoires in COVID-19. TCRdb's table, derived via immunoSEQ multiplex PCR, lists solely in-frame clones and lacks some. This table holds around 150,000 clones, approximately 86% found once. The sample comprised peripheral blood. The receptors shown here come from a man aged 65 to 85 with acute or convalescent COVID-19.

CDR3 in amino acids: CASNQVSVYNSPLHF. The CDR3 coding sequence is TGCGCCAGCAATCAGGTTTCGGTTTATAATTCACCCCTCCACTTT. The gene calls are TRBV10-1 and TRBJ1-6, with no clear D. The germline CDR1 and CDR2 sequences are WNHNN and SYGVQD (reference sequence). V lost 7 bases and J lost 4, with 14 bases in between. There are 15 residues in the CDR3.

The rearrangement uses TRBV7-9 and TRBJ2-1; 11 nucleotides agree with TRBD1. The CDR3 has 15 residues. The germline V gene encodes CDR1 SEHNR and CDR2 FQNEAQ (reference sequence). J gave up 8 bases and V 5 bases, and 8 bases lay outside the gene matches. CDR3 sequence (DNA): TGTGCCAGCAGCCCCCGGACAGGGGGCTTCGATGAGCAGTTCTTC. Amino acids: CASSPRTGGFDEQFF.

The V and J genes are TRBV11-2 and TRBJ1-4; D not resolved. CDR3 size: 15 residues. CDR1 and CDR2 from the germline V gene are SGHAT and FQNNGV. Trimming cost V 0 bases and J 4 bases, with 9 bases left between them. As DNA, the CDR3 is TGTGCCAGCAGCTTAGATCGGCAGGTTAATGAAAAACTGTTTTTT. Translation: CASSLDRQVNEKLFF.